This TCR beta chain was captured by sequencing in a study of human T cells and chemical hapten exposure. Study summary: For the roughly 25-week duration of the study, patients were given weekly doses of diphenylcyclopropenone on the scalp.

Specified time point: patch test 2, 6 weeks after DPC sensitization. The sample's treatment: therapeutic diphenylcyclopropenone sensitization with weekly scalp DPC. In germline, CDR1 is SSHAT, CDR2 FNYEAQ (reference sequence). V trimming: 4 bases; J trimming: 1 base; junction bases outside the gene matches: 9. The CDR3 extends over 16 amino acids. There are many counts of this clonotype. TCRdb analysed the RACE reads with MiXCR anew, one entry per CDR3 protein. The sample records 70,000 to 90,000 distinct CDR3 sequences, 8.5% to 12% being singletons. Here the sequenced sample was whole blood, taken in connection with sensitization to the hapten diphenylcyclopropenone (DPC). The V and J genes are TRBV7-7 and TRBJ2-5, with 7 bases matching TRBD1. This sequence was found in a woman aged 50 to 60 with alopecia areata. Some clones in this sample may be carry-over from other donors' samples. The DNA for the CDR3 is TGTGCCAGCAGCTCCTTCGGACAGGATGGCCAAGAGACCCAGTACTTC. Translation gives CASSSFGQDGQETQYF. The full variable domain, in which reference TRBV7-7 and TRBJ2-5 provide the parts outside the CDR3, is GAGVSQSPRYKVTKRGQDVTLRCDPISSHATLYWYQQALGQGPEFLTYFNYEAQPDKSGLPSDRFSAERPEGSISTLTIQRTEQRDSAMYRCASSSFGQDGQETQYFGPGTRLLVL.